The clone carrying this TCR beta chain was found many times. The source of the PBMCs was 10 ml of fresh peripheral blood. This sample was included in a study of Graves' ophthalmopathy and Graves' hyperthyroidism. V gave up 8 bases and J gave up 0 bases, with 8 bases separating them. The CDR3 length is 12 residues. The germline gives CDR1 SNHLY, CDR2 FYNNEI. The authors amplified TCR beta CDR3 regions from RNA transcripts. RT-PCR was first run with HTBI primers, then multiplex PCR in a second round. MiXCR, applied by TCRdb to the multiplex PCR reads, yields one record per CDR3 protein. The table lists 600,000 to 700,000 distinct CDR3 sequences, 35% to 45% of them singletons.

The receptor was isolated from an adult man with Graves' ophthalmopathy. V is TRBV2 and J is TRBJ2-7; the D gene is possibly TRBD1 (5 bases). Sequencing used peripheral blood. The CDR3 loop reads CASEDNSYEQYF. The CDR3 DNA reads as TGTGCCAGCGAGGACAACTCCTACGAGCAGTACTTC.